A selection of T cell receptor beta chains follows, all from one sample in a study of T cell repertoires in cytomegalovirus infection. TCRdb re-analysed the reads in MiXCR, keeping a single row per CDR3 protein. The repertoire consists of about 740,000 distinct CDR3 sequences, with around 31% occurring once and the leading ten covering about 20%. Their antigens remain unidentified. The sample in question was cultured PBMCs, obtained from culture after CMV antigen stimulation. The receptors were sampled from a human donor in good health (CMV status not recorded). Some clones in this sample may be carry-over from other donors' samples. The CDR3 runs from the conserved cysteine through the conserved F or W. The D gene is left open where the match is weak. Some rows mark clone size as missing; the rest say once, few, many or name a class of expanded clone.

TRBV7-8	.	TRBJ2-7	.	TGTGCCAGCAGCTTAGCTCCAGAAACGGGGTCCGAGCAGTACTTC	CASSLAPETGSEQYF
TRBV10-3	few	TRBJ2-7	TRBD1	TGTGCCATACCGACAGGGACGGGCGAGCAGTACTTC	CAIPTGTGEQYF
TRBV6-2/TRBV6-3	.	TRBJ1-5	TRBD1	TGTGCCACCACGGGGAGGGGGCATCAGCCCCAGCATTTT	CATTGRGHQPQHF
TRBV7-2	few	TRBJ2-1	.	TGTGCCAGCAGCTACGACAGGTCCTACAATGAGCAGTTCTTC	CASSYDRSYNEQFF
TRBV10-3	many	TRBJ2-3	.	TGTGCCATCAGTGCCATTAAGGGGGGCGACCGTGGAAACACAGATACGCAGTATTTT	CAISAIKGGDRGNTDTQYF
TRBV19	few	TRBJ1-5	.	TGTGCCAGTAAAGAAAGGGCGGATCAGCCCCAGCATTTT	CASKERADQPQHF
TRBV5-3	.	TRBJ2-3	TRBD2	TGTGCCAGCAGCCAAGCAAGCGGGGCCACAGATACGCAGTATTTT	CASSQASGATDTQYF
TRBV19	.	TRBJ1-4	.	TGTGCCACCACCCGGTCGAGACAGAAGGAGGAAAAACTGTTTTTT	CATTRSRQKEEKLFF
TRBV12-3/TRBV12-4	.	TRBJ1-5	TRBD1	TGTGCCAGCAGTTCCTGGCCCTTGGGACAGGGATACAATCAGCCCCAGCATTTT	CASSSWPLGQGYNQPQHF
TRBV11-2	.	TRBJ2-1	.	TGTGCCAGCAGCTGGGGGACATTTGGATCCTACAATGAGCAGTTCTTC	CASSWGTFGSYNEQFF
TRBV12-3/TRBV12-4	.	TRBJ1-1	.	TGTGCCAGCAGTCTTTCGGCTGTTAACGCTGAAGCTTTCTTT	CASSLSAVNAEAFF
TRBV7-2	few	TRBJ2-1	.	TGTGCCAGCAGCTCCCTTGGCTATGAGCAGTTCTTC	CASSSLGYEQFF
TRBV2	.	TRBJ2-1	TRBD2	TGTGCCAGCAGTCCCCTAGCGGGGGGGCCCGGTGAGCAGTTCTTC	CASSPLAGGPGEQFF
TRBV7-9	many	TRBJ2-7	TRBD1	TGTGCCAGCACCCCTCCGGGACAGGGCTCCTACGAGCAGTACTTC	CASTPPGQGSYEQYF